The 7 T cell receptor beta chains below come from one sample, sequenced in a study of blood T cell repertoires in COVID-19. Profiled with immunoSEQ multiplex PCR; TCRdb holds only in-frame clones, not every one. The data show approximately 91,000 clones, 80% seen once. The sample taken for sequencing was peripheral blood. These receptors all stem from a human donor in a cohort sampled during active COVID-19.

The chain joins TRBV14 to TRBJ1-1; TRBD1 might be the D (6 bases). Germline V gives CDR1 SGHDN, CDR2 FVKESK. The CDR3 covers 15 residues. The V and J ends lost 4 bases and 5 bases respectively, with 17 bases between them. The CDR3 spells CASSPLGGGQTEAFF. DNA of the CDR3: TGTGCCAGCAGCCCTCTGGGGGGGGGACAAACTGAAGCTTTCTTT.

This clone was counted a few times. The chain has TRBV5-6 and TRBJ2-7, with 9 bases lining up with TRBD1. The junction had 9 bases not matched to a gene; V was cut back by 4 bases and J by 1 base. This CDR3 is 16 amino acids long. In germline, CDR1 is SGHDT, CDR2 YYEEEE. The CDR3 region is CASSRTGTGMSYEQYF. CDR3 nucleotide sequence: TGTGCCAGCAGCCGCACCGGGACAGGGATGTCCTACGAGCAGTACTTC. Full variable domain (missing parts from reference TRBV5-6 and TRBJ2-7): DAGVTQSPTHLIKTRGQQVTLRCSPKSGHDTVSWYQQALGQGPQFIFQYYEEEERQRGNFPDRFSGHQFPNYSSELNVNALLLGDSALYLCASSRTGTGMSYEQYFGPGTRLTVT.

This chain uses TRBV27 with TRBJ2-1; 8 bases are a match to TRBD1. The CDR3 has 19 residues. Germline V gene sequence: CDR1 MNHEY, CDR2 SMNVEV (reference sequence). V lost 5 bases, J lost 4 bases, and 19 bases stayed unmatched. The CDR3 region has the DNA TGTGCCAGCAGTCCTGGGACAGGCCCCCGTAGCGGAGCTTACAATGAGCAGTTCTTC. It yields the protein CASSPGTGPRSGAYNEQFF.

By frequency in the sample, this clone is medium-sized. J is TRBJ2-7 and V is TRBV28; D call uncertain. This CDR3 contains 15 residues. Between the trimmed V and J ends, which lost 4 bases and 2 bases, there was a span of 15 bases. Germline values: CDR1 MDHEN, CDR2 SYDVKM. The CDR3 region has the DNA TGTGCCAGCAGTTCCTCCCAGACTCTTACCTACGAGCAGTACTTC. This gives the protein CASSSSQTLTYEQYF.

This clone was recorded once. The chain is built from TRBV3-1 (or the pseudogene TRBV3-2) and TRBJ2-7; 8 bases are shared with TRBD2. The length of the CDR3 is 13 residues. Germline CDR1 and CDR2: LGHDT and YNNKEL (reference sequence). Trimming at V came to 5 bases and at J to 6 bases, leaving 6 bases not matched to a gene. This CDR3 reads CASSSGRGIEQYF. In DNA form, the CDR3 reads TGTGCCAGCAGCTCCGGGAGGGGGATCGAGCAGTACTTC.

The chain carries TRBV30 and TRBJ1-2, with 7 bases fitting TRBD1. With 6 bases clipped from V and 4 bases from J, the junction kept 5 bases outside the gene matches. Germline V lookup: CDR1 GTSNPN, CDR2 SVGIG (reference sequence). This CDR3 comprises 12 residues. The CDR3 DNA reads TGTGCCTGCACGCCAGGGGGCTATGGCTACACCTTC. Amino acid sequence: CACTPGGYGYTF.

The gene calls are TRBV3-1 (or the pseudogene TRBV3-2) and TRBJ2-5; TRBD2 matches at 13 bases. The germline gives CDR1 LGHDT, CDR2 YNNKEL (reference sequence). The J segment lost 3 bases and the V segment lost 5 bases, leaving 12 bases of the junction unmatched. This CDR3 is 18 amino acids long. The CDR3 loop is CASSDLGLAGLIEETQYF. As DNA, the CDR3 is TGTGCCAGCAGCGATTTGGGACTAGCGGGGTTAATTGAAGAGACCCAGTACTTC.